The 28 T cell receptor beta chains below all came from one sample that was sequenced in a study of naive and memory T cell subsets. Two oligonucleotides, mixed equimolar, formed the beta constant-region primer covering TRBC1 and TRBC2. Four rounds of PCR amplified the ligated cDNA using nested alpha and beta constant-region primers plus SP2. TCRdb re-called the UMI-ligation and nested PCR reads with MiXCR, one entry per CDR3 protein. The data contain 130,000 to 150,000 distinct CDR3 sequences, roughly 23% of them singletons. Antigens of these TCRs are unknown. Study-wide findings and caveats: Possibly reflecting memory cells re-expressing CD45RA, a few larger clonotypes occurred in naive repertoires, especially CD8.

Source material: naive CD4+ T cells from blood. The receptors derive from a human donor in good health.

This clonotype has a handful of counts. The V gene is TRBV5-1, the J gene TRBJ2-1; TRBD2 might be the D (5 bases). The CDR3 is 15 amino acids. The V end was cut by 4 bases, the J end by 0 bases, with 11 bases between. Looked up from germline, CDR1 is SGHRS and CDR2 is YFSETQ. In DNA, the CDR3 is TGCGCCAGCAGCATATCGGGAACCTCCTACAATGAGCAGTTCTTC. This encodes CASSISGTSYNEQFF. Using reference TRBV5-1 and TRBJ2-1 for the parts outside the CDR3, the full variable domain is KAGVTQTPRYLIKTRGQQVTLSCSPISGHRSVSWYQQTPGQGLQFLFEYFSETQRNKGNFPGRFSGRQFSNSRSEMNVSTLELGDSALYLCASSISGTSYNEQFFGPGTRLTVL.

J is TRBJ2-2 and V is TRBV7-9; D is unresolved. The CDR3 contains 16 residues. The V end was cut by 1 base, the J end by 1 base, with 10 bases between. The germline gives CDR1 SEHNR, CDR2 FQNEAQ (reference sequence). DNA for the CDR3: TGTGCCAGCAGCTTAGATTTTCCGAAGAACACCGGGGAGCTGTTTTTT. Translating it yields CASSLDFPKNTGELFF.

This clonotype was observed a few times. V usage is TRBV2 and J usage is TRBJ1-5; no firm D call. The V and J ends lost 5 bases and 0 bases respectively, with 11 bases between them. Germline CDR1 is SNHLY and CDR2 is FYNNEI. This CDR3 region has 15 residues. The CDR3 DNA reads TGTGCCAGCAGTTCTGACGGAAATAGCAATCAGCCCCAGCATTTT. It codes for CASSSDGNSNQPQHF.

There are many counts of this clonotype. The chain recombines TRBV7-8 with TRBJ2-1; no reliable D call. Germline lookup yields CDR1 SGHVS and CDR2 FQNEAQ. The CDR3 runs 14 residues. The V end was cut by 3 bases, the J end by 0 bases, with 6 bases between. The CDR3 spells CASSFPISYNEQFF. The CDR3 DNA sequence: TGTGCCAGCAGCTTCCCTATCTCCTACAATGAGCAGTTCTTC.

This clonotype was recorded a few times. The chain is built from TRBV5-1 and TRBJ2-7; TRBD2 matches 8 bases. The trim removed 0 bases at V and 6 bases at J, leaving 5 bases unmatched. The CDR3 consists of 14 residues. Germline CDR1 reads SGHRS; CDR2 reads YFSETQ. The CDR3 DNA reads TGCGCCAGCAGCTTGGGAACTAGCGGCCTCGAGCAGTACTTC. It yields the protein CASSLGTSGLEQYF.

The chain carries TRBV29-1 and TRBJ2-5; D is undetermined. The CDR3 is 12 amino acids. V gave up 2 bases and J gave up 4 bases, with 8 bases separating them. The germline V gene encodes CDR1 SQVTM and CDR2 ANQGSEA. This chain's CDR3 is CSVEFGIETQYF. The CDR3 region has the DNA TGCAGCGTTGAATTTGGGATAGAGACCCAGTACTTC.

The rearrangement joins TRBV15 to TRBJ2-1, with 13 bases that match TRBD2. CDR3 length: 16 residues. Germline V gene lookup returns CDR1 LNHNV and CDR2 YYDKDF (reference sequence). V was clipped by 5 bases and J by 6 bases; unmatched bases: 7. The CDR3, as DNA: TGTGCCACCAGCCGCGGACTAGCGGGAGAGACCAATGAGCAGTTCTTC. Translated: CATSRGLAGETNEQFF.

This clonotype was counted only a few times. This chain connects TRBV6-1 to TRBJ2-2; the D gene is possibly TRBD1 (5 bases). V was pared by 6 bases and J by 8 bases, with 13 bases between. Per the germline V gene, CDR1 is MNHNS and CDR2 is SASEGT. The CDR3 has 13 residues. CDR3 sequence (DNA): TGTGCCAGCAGCTGGACACTCCTTGGGGAGCTGTTTTTT. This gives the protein CASSWTLLGELFF.

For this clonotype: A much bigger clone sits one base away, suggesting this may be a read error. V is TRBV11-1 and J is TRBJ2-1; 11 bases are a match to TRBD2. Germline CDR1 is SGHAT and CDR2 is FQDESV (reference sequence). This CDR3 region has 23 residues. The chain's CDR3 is CASSLFPPLDGGETSGTYNKQFF. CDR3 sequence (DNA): TGTGCCAGCAGCTTATTTCCCCCACTTGATGGAGGAGAGACTAGCGGGACTTACAATAAGCAGTTCTTC.

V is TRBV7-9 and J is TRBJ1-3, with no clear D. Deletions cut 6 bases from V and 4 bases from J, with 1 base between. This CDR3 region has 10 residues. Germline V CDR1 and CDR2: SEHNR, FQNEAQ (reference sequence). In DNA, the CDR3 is TGTGCCAGCAGAGGAAACACCATATATTTT. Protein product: CASRGNTIYF.

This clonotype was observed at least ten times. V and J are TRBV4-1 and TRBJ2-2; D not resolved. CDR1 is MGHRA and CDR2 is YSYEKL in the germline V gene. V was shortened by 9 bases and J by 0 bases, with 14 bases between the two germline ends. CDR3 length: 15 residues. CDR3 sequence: CASSSMGPNTGELFF. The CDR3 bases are TGCGCCAGTTCGAGCATGGGCCCGAACACCGGGGAGCTGTTTTTT.

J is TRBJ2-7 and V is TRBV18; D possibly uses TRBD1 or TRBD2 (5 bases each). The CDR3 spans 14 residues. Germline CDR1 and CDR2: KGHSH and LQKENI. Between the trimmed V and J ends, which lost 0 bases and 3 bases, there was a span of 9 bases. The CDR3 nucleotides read TGTGCCAGCTCACCACCGAATGGGGGCTACGAGCAGTACTTC. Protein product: CASSPPNGGYEQYF.

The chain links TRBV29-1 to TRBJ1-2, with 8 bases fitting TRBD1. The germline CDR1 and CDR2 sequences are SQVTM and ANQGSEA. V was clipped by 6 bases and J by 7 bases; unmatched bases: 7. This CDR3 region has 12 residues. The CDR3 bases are TGCAGCGTCAGAAGGACAGGGACTGGCTACACCTTC. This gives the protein CSVRRTGTGYTF.

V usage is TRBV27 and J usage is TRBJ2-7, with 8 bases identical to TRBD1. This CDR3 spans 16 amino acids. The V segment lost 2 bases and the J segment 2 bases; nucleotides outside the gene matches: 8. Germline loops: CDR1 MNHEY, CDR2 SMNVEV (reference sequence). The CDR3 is CASSLSVRQGPYEQYF. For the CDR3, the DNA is TGTGCCAGCAGTTTAAGTGTCCGACAGGGGCCCTACGAGCAGTACTTC.

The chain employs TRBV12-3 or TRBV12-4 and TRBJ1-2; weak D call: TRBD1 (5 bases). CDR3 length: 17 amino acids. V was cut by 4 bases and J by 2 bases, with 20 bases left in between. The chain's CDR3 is CASSYNPGDQRNYGYTF. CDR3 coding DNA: TGTGCCAGCAGTTACAATCCCGGGGACCAGCGCAACTATGGCTACACCTTC.

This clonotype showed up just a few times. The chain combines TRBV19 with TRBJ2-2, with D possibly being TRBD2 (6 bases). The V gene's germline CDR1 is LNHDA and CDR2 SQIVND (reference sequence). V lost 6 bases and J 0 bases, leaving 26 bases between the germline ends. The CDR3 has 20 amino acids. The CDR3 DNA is TGTGCCAGTAGGGGACGGAGGACTACGGTCTACAGCGCGAACACCGGGGAGCTGTTTTTT. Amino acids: CASRGRRTTVYSANTGELFF.

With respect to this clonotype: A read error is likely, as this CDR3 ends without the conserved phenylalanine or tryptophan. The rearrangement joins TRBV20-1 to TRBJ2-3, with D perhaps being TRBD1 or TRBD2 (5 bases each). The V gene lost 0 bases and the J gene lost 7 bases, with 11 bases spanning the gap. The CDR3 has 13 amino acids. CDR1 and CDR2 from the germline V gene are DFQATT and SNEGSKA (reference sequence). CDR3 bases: TGCAGTGCTAGAGATCAGGGAGCGTATACGCAGTATTCT. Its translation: CSARDQGAYTQYS.

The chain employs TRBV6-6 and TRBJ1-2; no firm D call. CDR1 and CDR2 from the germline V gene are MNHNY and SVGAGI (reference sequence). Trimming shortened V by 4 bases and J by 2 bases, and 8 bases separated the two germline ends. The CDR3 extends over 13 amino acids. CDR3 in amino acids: CASSFDGNYGYTF. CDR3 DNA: TGTGCCAGCAGTTTCGACGGGAACTATGGCTACACCTTC.

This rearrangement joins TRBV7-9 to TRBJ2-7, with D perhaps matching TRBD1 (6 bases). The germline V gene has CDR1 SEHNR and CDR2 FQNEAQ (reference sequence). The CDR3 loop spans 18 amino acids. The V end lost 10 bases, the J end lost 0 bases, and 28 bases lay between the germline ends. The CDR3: CATQLTASGALSSYEQYF. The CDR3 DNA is TGTGCCACCCAGCTTACCGCATCAGGGGCCCTGAGCTCCTACGAGCAGTACTTC.

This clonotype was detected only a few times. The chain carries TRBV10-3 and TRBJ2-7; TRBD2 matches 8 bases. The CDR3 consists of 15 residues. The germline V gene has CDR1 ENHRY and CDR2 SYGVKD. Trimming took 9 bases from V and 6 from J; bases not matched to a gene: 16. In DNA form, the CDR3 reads TGTGCCATGAAGCCCGACTTGTCGGGAGGGGTCGAGCAGTACTTC. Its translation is CAMKPDLSGGVEQYF.

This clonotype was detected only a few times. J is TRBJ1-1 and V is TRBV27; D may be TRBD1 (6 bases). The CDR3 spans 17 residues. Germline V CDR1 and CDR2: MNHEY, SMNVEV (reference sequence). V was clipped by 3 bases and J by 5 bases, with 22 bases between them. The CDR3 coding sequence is TGTGCCAGCAGTTTCACAACAGGGCTAGGGCTGGGGACTGAAGCTTTCTTT. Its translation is CASSFTTGLGLGTEAFF.

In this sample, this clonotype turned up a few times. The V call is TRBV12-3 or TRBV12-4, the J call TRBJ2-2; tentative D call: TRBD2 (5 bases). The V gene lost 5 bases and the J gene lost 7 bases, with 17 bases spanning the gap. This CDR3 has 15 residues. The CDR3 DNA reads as TGTGCCAGCAGTCTCAGCGCAAGCGGAGGCGGGGAGCTGTTTTTT. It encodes CASSLSASGGGELFF.

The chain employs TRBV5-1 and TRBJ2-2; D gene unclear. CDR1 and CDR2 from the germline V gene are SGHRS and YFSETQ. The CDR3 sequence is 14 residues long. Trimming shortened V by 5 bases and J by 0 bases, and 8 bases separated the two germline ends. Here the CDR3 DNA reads TGCGCCAGCAGGTACATCGCGAACACCGGGGAGCTGTTTTTT. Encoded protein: CASRYIANTGELFF.

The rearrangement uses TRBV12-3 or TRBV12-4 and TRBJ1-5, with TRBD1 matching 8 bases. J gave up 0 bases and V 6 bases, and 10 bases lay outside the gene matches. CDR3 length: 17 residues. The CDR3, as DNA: TGTGCCAGCAGACGAACTGACAGGGGCAATAGCAATCAGCCCCAGCATTTT. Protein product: CASRRTDRGNSNQPQHF.

This chain's CDR3 is CSVRQGALSTEAFF. CDR3 DNA: TGCAGCGTTCGCCAGGGGGCCCTATCTACTGAAGCTTTCTTT. The chain has TRBV29-1 and TRBJ1-1; 8 nucleotides match TRBD1. The CDR3 covers 14 residues. Per germline, CDR1 SQVTM and CDR2 ANQGSEA. The junction had 10 bases not matched to a gene; V was cut back by 5 bases and J by 5 bases.

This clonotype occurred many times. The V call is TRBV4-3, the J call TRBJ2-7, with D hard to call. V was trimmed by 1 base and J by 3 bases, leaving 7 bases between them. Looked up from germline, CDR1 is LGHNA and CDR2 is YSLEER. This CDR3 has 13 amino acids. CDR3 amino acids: CASSQALHYEQYF. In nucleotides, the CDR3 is TGCGCCAGCAGCCAAGCCTTGCACTACGAGCAGTACTTC.

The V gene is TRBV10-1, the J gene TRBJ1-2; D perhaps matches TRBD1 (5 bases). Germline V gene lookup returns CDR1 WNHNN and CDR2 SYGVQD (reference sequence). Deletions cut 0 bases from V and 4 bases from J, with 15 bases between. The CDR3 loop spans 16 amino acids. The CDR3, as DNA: TGCGCCAGCAGTGAGTCGTGGAGGGACCTCTTCTATGGCTACACCTTC. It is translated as CASSESWRDLFYGYTF.

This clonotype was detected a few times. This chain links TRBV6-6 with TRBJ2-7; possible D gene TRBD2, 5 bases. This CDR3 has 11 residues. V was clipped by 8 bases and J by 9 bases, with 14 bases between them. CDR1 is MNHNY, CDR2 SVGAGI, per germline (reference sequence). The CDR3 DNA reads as TGTGCCAGCGGAGCAATCGCGGGGCAGTACTTC. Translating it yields CASGAIAGQYF.